Below, 28 T cell receptor beta chains from the same sample are listed, as sequenced in a study of beta chain features in type 1 diabetes. Sequencing targeted expressed TCRB transcripts, as all isolated RNA had been reverse transcribed. Profiled with immunoSEQ multiplex PCR; TCRdb holds only in-frame clones, not every one. The table records some 900,000 clones, 15% to 20% of them present only once. Input material: naive CD4+ T cells from blood. All receptors derive from a woman aged 18-29 years in good health.

This sequence joins TRBV2 and TRBJ1-4; D unresolved. The V end was cut by 6 bases, the J end by 8 bases, with 16 bases between. CDR3 length: 14 amino acids. CDR1 and CDR2 from the germline V gene are SNHLY and FYNNEI. The CDR3 DNA reads as TGTGCCAGCAGGACTACATACCTCGAGGAAAAACTGTTTTTT. As protein: CASRTTYLEEKLFF.

The chain carries TRBV7-2 and TRBJ2-1; D ambiguous. The CDR3 spans 12 residues. Germline CDR1 reads SGHTA; CDR2 reads FQGNSA. Trimming shortened V by 5 bases and J by 8 bases, and 10 bases separated the two germline ends. The CDR3 sequence: CASSTRYHEQFF. DNA for the CDR3: TGTGCCAGCAGCACAAGGTACCATGAGCAGTTCTTC. Together with reference TRBV7-2 and TRBJ2-1, the CDR3 gives the full variable domain: GAGVSQSPSNKVTEKGKDVELRCDPISGHTALYWYRQSLGQGLEFLIYFQGNSAPDKSGLPSDRFSAERTGGSVSTLTIQRTQQEDSAVYLCASSTRYHEQFFGPGTRLTVL.

The rearrangement uses TRBV6-6 and TRBJ2-7; D assignment may be TRBD1 or TRBD2 (5 bases each). Germline loops: CDR1 MNHNY, CDR2 SVGAGI (reference sequence). Trimming removed 3 bases at V and 1 base at J, with 10 bases between. This CDR3 is 14 amino acids long. The CDR3 region is CASSYGDGSYEQYF. The CDR3 DNA reads TGTGCCAGCAGTTATGGGGACGGATCCTACGAGCAGTACTTC.

This clone has only a few counts. CDR3 sequence reads: CASSLDASSGNTIYF. The DNA of the CDR3 is TGTGCCAGCAGCCTCGACGCGAGCTCTGGAAACACCATATATTTT. The chain recombines TRBV7-2 with TRBJ1-3; D remains unclear. The CDR3 length is 15 residues. CDR1 is SGHTA and CDR2 is FQGNSA in the germline V gene. Trimming shortened V by 5 bases and J by 0 bases, and 11 bases separated the two germline ends. Full variable domain (remainder filled in from reference TRBV7-2 and TRBJ1-3): GAGVSQSPSNKVTEKGKDVELRCDPISGHTALYWYRQSLGQGLEFLIYFQGNSAPDKSGLPSDRFSAERTGGSVSTLTIQRTQQEDSAVYLCASSLDASSGNTIYFGEGSWLTVV.

This clone was seen only a few times. This chain joins TRBV11-2 and TRBJ1-2; D is possibly TRBD1 (6 bases). The CDR3 has 13 residues. The germline V gene has CDR1 SGHAT and CDR2 FQNNGV. The germline V and J ends were trimmed by 0 bases and 8 bases, with 10 bases remaining between them. DNA for the CDR3: TGTGCCAGCAGCTTAGAGGGACATGGGGGCTACACCTTC. Its protein is CASSLEGHGGYTF.

This clone turned up a few times. The rearrangement uses TRBV28 and TRBJ2-5; the D is unclear. Per the germline V gene, CDR1 is MDHEN and CDR2 is SYDVKM. This CDR3 is built from 14 residues. Trimming shortened V by 4 bases and J by 3 bases, and 12 bases separated the two germline ends. The CDR3 here is CASSSTLIEETQYF. Here the CDR3 DNA reads TGTGCCAGCAGTTCGACCCTGATCGAAGAGACCCAGTACTTC.

V gene TRBV13 combines with J gene TRBJ1-5, with a tentative D call TRBD1 (5 bases). Per germline, CDR1 PRHDT and CDR2 FYEKMQ (reference sequence). CDR3 size: 15 residues. The V gene lost 5 bases and the J gene lost 6 bases, with 17 bases spanning the gap. CDR3 sequence (DNA): TGTGCCAGCAGCCCCCGGGGGGATCGGGCTCAGCCCCAGCATTTT. It codes for CASSPRGDRAQPQHF.

This clone has only a few counts. The genes are TRBV20-1 and TRBJ2-5; D uncertain. With 5 bases removed from V and 5 bases from J, the gap between germline ends came to 9 bases. The CDR3 spans 11 residues. Germline V gene data show CDR1 as DFQATT and CDR2 as SNEGSKA (reference sequence). The DNA of the CDR3 is TGCAGTGCTCCCTCTTTTGAGACCCAGTACTTC. Protein product: CSAPSFETQYF.

The rearrangement links TRBV7-2 to TRBJ2-1; TRBD2 is a possible D gene (6 bases). Deletions cut 5 bases from V and 9 bases from J, with 14 bases between. CDR3 length equals 13 residues. Germline CDR1 SGHTA, CDR2 FQGNSA. DNA of the CDR3: TGTGCCAGCAGCCTGCAGGGACTTCGTGAGCAGTTCTTC. Translation gives CASSLQGLREQFF. The full variable domain, its missing parts supplied by reference TRBV7-2 and TRBJ2-1, is GAGVSQSPSNKVTEKGKDVELRCDPISGHTALYWYRQSLGQGLEFLIYFQGNSAPDKSGLPSDRFSAERTGGSVSTLTIQRTQQEDSAVYLCASSLQGLREQFFGPGTRLTVL.

The chain links TRBV4-3 to TRBJ2-7, with 10 bases fitting TRBD2. Germline V gene sequence: CDR1 LGHNA, CDR2 YSLEER. This CDR3 is built from 15 residues. Germline trimming cut 4 bases from V and 4 bases from J; bases unmatched to any gene: 7. Here the CDR3 reads CASSPLAGVAYEQYF. CDR3 in DNA: TGCGCCAGCAGCCCCCTAGCGGGAGTAGCATACGAGCAGTACTTC.

The gene calls are TRBV5-4 and TRBJ1-2; D is possibly TRBD1 (6 bases). V was shortened by 5 bases and J by 5 bases, with 16 bases between the two germline ends. The CDR3 extends over 14 amino acids. The V gene's germline CDR1 is SGHNT and CDR2 YYREEE (reference sequence). This CDR3 is CASRSTGRGYGYTF. In DNA form, the CDR3 reads TGTGCCAGCAGGTCAACAGGGAGGGGGTATGGCTACACCTTC.

About this clone itself: The same CDR3 can be traced to other DNA sequences in this sample. V usage is TRBV5-1 and J usage is TRBJ1-1, with D uncertain. The CDR3 extends over 13 amino acids. Germline CDR1 and CDR2: SGHRS and YFSETQ. The V gene lost 4 bases and the J gene lost 3 bases, with 10 bases spanning the gap. The DNA of the CDR3 is TGCGCCAGCAGCCCGACTGGGGACACTGAAGCTTTCTTT. It is translated as CASSPTGDTEAFF.

This rearrangement joins TRBV28 to TRBJ2-7, with a possible D match to TRBD2 (7 bases). CDR3 length equals 14 residues. The V end was cut by 9 bases, the J end by 0 bases, with 15 bases between. From germline, CDR1 is MDHEN and CDR2 SYDVKM. CDR3 bases: TGTGCCAGTAGGGGGGGAACCTTCTCCTACGAGCAGTACTTC. This translates into CASRGGTFSYEQYF.

This clone was counted a few times. This same CDR3 is encoded by further DNA sequences in the sample. The V call is TRBV20-1, the J call TRBJ2-7; D ambiguous. The germline V gene has CDR1 DFQATT and CDR2 SNEGSKA (reference sequence). The V end lost 3 bases, the J end lost 4 bases, and 7 bases lay between the germline ends. The length of the CDR3 is 11 residues. CDR3 loop: CSASLGYEQYF. The CDR3 DNA reads as TGCAGTGCTAGCTTAGGTTACGAGCAGTACTTC.

The chain combines TRBV7-2 with TRBJ2-7; 10 bases align to TRBD1. The CDR3 runs 12 residues. Germline V gene sequence: CDR1 SGHTA, CDR2 FQGNSA. Losses at the gene ends were 6 bases for V and 7 bases for J; bases not matched to a gene: 3. The CDR3 bases are TGTGCCAGCAGTGGGACAGGGGTTGAGCAGTACTTC. This sequence encodes CASSGTGVEQYF. The whole variable domain, filled in from reference TRBV7-2 and TRBJ2-7, reads GAGVSQSPSNKVTEKGKDVELRCDPISGHTALYWYRQSLGQGLEFLIYFQGNSAPDKSGLPSDRFSAERTGGSVSTLTIQRTQQEDSAVYLCASSGTGVEQYFGPGTRLTVT.

V gene TRBV7-9 combines with J gene TRBJ2-1, with TRBD2 matching over 8 bases. Germline-derived CDR1 and CDR2 are SEHNR and FQNEAQ (reference sequence). J was trimmed by 15 bases and V by 2 bases; bases with no gene match: 15. The CDR3 consists of 15 residues. The CDR3 nucleotides are TGTGCCAGCAGCTTAAACAGGGCGCTAGCGGGCAATCTGTTCTTC. This sequence encodes CASSLNRALAGNLFF. Full variable domain (outside the CDR3, taken from reference TRBV7-9 and TRBJ2-1): DTGVSQNPRHKITKRGQNVTFRCDPISEHNRLYWYRQTLGQGPEFLTYFQNEAQLEKSRLLSDRFSAERPKGSFSTLEIQRTEQGDSAMYLCASSLNRALAGNLFFGPGTRLTVL.

This clone showed up just a few times. The gene calls are TRBV29-1 and TRBJ2-2, with 10 bases that match TRBD1. CDR1 is SQVTM, CDR2 ANQGSEA, per germline. The CDR3 is 16 residues long. Trimming removed 4 bases from V and 5 bases from J; junction bases left unmatched: 10. The CDR3 bases are TGCAGCGTTGGAGAGGGACAGGGGATGGGAACCGGGGAGCTGTTTTTT. Residues: CSVGEGQGMGTGELFF.

This chain joins TRBV5-1 and TRBJ2-7; a weak D match, TRBD2 (6 bases). The germline gives CDR1 SGHRS, CDR2 YFSETQ. The CDR3 sequence is 15 residues long. V was cut by 1 base and J by 2 bases, with 13 bases left in between. CDR3 sequence reads: CASSLTAGSPYEQYF. For the CDR3, the DNA is TGCGCCAGCAGCTTGACGGCGGGGTCCCCCTACGAGCAGTACTTC.

V is TRBV5-1 and J is TRBJ2-7; 7 nucleotides line up with TRBD1. Germline CDR1 is SGHRS and CDR2 is YFSETQ. The trim removed 0 bases at V and 5 bases at J, leaving 8 bases unmatched. This CDR3 spans 15 amino acids. CDR3 sequence reads: CASSLGRTGGNEQYF. DNA for the CDR3: TGCGCCAGCAGCTTGGGTCGGACAGGAGGTAACGAGCAGTACTTC.

This clone was seen more than once but under ten times. The genes are TRBV2 and TRBJ2-1; D is unclear. Trimming shortened V by 3 bases and J by 6 bases, and 12 bases separated the two germline ends. The CDR3 is 14 residues long. Germline V gives CDR1 SNHLY, CDR2 FYNNEI. CDR3 sequence: CASSEPRAINEQFF. In nucleotides, the CDR3 is TGTGCCAGCAGTGAGCCAAGGGCTATCAATGAGCAGTTCTTC.

This clone was seen a few times. Other DNA sequences in the same sample also yield this CDR3. The chain links TRBV7-2 to TRBJ2-7; 7 bases map to TRBD2. The germline CDR1 and CDR2 sequences are SGHTA and FQGNSA. The CDR3 spans 14 residues. The V and J ends lost 1 base and 1 base, in that order; junction bases with no gene match: 1. The CDR3 sequence is CASSLGGGSYEQYF. CDR3 coding DNA: TGTGCCAGCAGCTTAGGGGGAGGGTCCTACGAGCAGTACTTC. The full variable domain, completed using reference TRBV7-2 and TRBJ2-7, is GAGVSQSPSNKVTEKGKDVELRCDPISGHTALYWYRQSLGQGLEFLIYFQGNSAPDKSGLPSDRFSAERTGGSVSTLTIQRTQQEDSAVYLCASSLGGGSYEQYFGPGTRLTVT.

This clone was seen only a few times. This sequence joins TRBV10-3 and TRBJ2-1; 8 bases line up with TRBD2. V lost 4 bases to trimming and J lost 9 bases; unmatched junction nucleotides: 11. Germline V lookup: CDR1 ENHRY, CDR2 SYGVKD. This CDR3 contains 15 residues. In nucleotides, the CDR3 is TGTGCCATCAGTGGAAGCGGGAGTATTCTTAGTGAGCAGTTCTTC. Its translation: CAISGSGSILSEQFF.

The J gene is TRBJ2-1, the V gene TRBV14, with TRBD2 matching 13 bases. The germline CDR1 and CDR2 sequences are SGHDN and FVKESK. Losses at the gene ends were 7 bases for V and 5 bases for J; bases not matched to a gene: 8. The CDR3 is made up of 16 amino acids. The CDR3 DNA sequence: TGTGCCAGCACACTAGCGGGAGGGCCGGGTAACAATGAGCAGTTCTTC. The encoded protein is CASTLAGGPGNNEQFF.

This clone was seen only a few times. The chain is built from TRBV10-2 and TRBJ1-2; D gene uncertain. Trimming cost V 3 bases and J 2 bases, with 10 bases left between them. The CDR3 consists of 14 residues. Looked up from germline, CDR1 is WSHSY and CDR2 is SAAADI. The CDR3, as DNA: TGCGCCAGCAGTGAATCAGCTAGGAACTATGGCTACACCTTC. Residues: CASSESARNYGYTF.

There are a few counts of this clone. V is TRBV7-9 and J is TRBJ2-1; D is ambiguous. Looked up from germline, CDR1 is SEHNR and CDR2 is FQNEAQ (reference sequence). The CDR3 totals 13 residues. With 4 bases removed from V and 3 bases from J, the gap between germline ends came to 7 bases. The CDR3 sequence is CASSYSIYNEQFF. The CDR3 nucleotides read TGTGCCAGCAGCTATTCGATCTACAATGAGCAGTTCTTC.

The DNA of the CDR3 is TGTGCCAGCTCATCACAGGGGGCGGATGAGCAGTTCTTC. Protein: CASSSQGADEQFF. The chain joins TRBV18 to TRBJ2-1; TRBD1 matches 9 bases. CDR1 and CDR2 from the germline V gene are KGHSH and LQKENI. The CDR3 is 13 residues long. V lost 5 bases to trimming and J lost 8 bases; unmatched junction nucleotides: 4. The full variable domain, in which reference TRBV18 and TRBJ2-1 provide the parts outside the CDR3, is NAGVMQNPRHLVRRRGQEARLRCSPMKGHSHVYWYRQLPEEGLKFMVYLQKENIIDESGMPKERFSAEFPKEGPSILRIQQVVRGDSAAYFCASSSQGADEQFFGPGTRLTVL.

The chain joins TRBV7-9 to TRBJ2-5, with a tentative D call TRBD1 (6 bases). V lost 1 base, J lost 5 bases, and 11 bases lay in between. The CDR3 totals 14 residues. Germline CDR1 SEHNR, CDR2 FQNEAQ (reference sequence). The CDR3 here is CASSLGTVAETQYF. The DNA for the CDR3 is TGTGCCAGCAGCTTAGGGACAGTCGCGGAGACCCAGTACTTC.

The chain is built from TRBV18 and TRBJ1-4; 8 bases align to TRBD1. With 1 base clipped from V and 8 bases from J, the junction kept 9 bases outside the gene matches. CDR3 size: 16 residues. CDR1 KGHSH and CDR2 LQKENI come from the germline V gene. The CDR3 DNA reads as TGTGCCAGCTCACCACAGGTCGGACAGGGAAACGAAAAACTGTTTTTT. Its translation: CASSPQVGQGNEKLFF.